This TCR beta chain came from a study of blood T cell repertoires in COVID-19. In assigning cohorts, the study relied on participant-reported clinical history. Recovery among Cohort 3 donors was established by two negative PCRs, clearance, or symptom resolution. Germline values: CDR1 LGHDT, CDR2 YNNKEL (reference sequence). The junction had 3 bases not matched to a gene; V was cut back by 0 bases and J by 4 bases. The CDR3 contains 16 residues. Original methodology: Amplification from reference gene primers served as the basis for estimated nucleated cell counts. Libraries were prepared by immunoSEQ multiplex PCR; TCRdb keeps only in-frame clonotypes and omits some of them. The V and J calls and clone size were taken over from that table, and D and trimming were inferred from the DNA. The table records over 200,000 clones, 87% of them present only once.

The receptor was isolated from a man younger than 45 who had recovered from COVID-19. What was sequenced was PBMCs or T cells enriched from blood (not recorded which). This chain links TRBV3-1 (or the pseudogene TRBV3-2) with TRBJ2-2, with 9 bases aligning to TRBD1. The CDR3 bases are TGTGCCAGCAGCCAAGAGCGGGACAGGGCCACCGGGGAGCTGTTTTTT. It specifies CASSQERDRATGELFF.